This TCR beta chain was obtained from a study of T cell responses to AZD1222 COVID-19 vaccine. General study points: Spike-specific TCRs gained breadth and depth after people received two AZD1222 doses. None of the repertoires were sampled until the peak T cell response had passed. Unmutated regions of variants are reportedly targeted by nearly half of spike-specific TCRs.

Comment on this clone: Its cognate antigen is unknown.

This CDR3 contains 13 residues. CDR1 and CDR2 (germline): SGDLS, YYNGEE. V lost 3 bases to trimming and J lost 4 bases, with 10 bases between them. The method was immunoSEQ multiplex PCR; TCRdb's version includes in-frame clones alone and lacks a portion of them. The profile shows 100,000 to 150,000 clones, approximately 88% of them singletons. The input for sequencing was peripheral blood, taken on day 0 of AZD1222 vaccination. This sequence originates from an adult in good health. The chain recombines TRBV9 with TRBJ1-1, with D unresolved. The CDR3 bases are TGTGCCAGCAGCGAGGGAGTCTCCACTGAAGCTTTCTTT. Translating gives CASSEGVSTEAFF.